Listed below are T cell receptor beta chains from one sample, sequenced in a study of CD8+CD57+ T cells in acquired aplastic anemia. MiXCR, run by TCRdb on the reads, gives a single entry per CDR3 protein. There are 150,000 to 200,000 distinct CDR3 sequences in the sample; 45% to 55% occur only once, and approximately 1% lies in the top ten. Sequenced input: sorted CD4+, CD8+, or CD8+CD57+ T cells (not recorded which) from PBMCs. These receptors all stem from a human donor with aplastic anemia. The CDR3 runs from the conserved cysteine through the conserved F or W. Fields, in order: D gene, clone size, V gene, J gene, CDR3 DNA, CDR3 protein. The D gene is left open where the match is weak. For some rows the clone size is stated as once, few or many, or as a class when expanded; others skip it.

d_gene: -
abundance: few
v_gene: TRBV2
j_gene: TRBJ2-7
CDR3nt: TGTGCCAGCAGCCAGGGGTTGGGTACCTACGAGCAGTACTTC
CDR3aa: CASSQGLGTYEQYF

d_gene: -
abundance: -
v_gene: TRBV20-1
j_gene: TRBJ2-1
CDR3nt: TGCAGTGCTAGAGACGAGTTTGGGACGTCCCAGGGGAATGAGCAGTTCTTC
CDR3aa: CSARDEFGTSQGNEQFF

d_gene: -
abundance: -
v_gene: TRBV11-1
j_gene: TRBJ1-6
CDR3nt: TGTGCCAGCAGCTATTGGGATATACGGGATAATTCACCCCTCCACTTT
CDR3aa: CASSYWDIRDNSPLHF

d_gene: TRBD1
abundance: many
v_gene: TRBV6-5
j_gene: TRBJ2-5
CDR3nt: TGTGCCAGCAGTTACGGTCAGGGGGCGAGGGAGACCCAGTACTTC
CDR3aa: CASSYGQGARETQYF

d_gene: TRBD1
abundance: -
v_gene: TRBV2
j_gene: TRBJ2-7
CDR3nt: TGTGCCAGCCCTAAGGACAGGCGCACCTACGAGCAGTACTTC
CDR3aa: CASPKDRRTYEQYF

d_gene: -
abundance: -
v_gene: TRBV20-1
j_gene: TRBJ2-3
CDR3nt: TGCAGTGCTAGTACGTCCGGGAACACAGATACGCAGTATTTT
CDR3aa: CSASTSGNTDTQYF

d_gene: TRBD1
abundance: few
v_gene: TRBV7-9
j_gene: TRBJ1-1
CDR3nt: TGTGCCAGCAGCTTAGGGGGACAGCTGAACACTGAAGCTTTCTTT
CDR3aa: CASSLGGQLNTEAFF

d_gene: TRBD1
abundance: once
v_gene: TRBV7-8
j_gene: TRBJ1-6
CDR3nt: TGTGCCAGCAGCTTAGGAGGGGGCGAGAATTCACCCCTCCACTTT
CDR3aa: CASSLGGGENSPLHF

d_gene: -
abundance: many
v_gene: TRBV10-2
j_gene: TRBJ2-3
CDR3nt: TGCGCCAGCAGTGAGACCTCCCGGGGGACGCAGTATTTT
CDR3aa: CASSETSRGTQYF

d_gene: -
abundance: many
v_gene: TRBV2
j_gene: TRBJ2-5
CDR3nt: TGTGCCAGCAGTGACGAAGAGACCCAGTACTTC
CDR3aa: CASSDEETQYF

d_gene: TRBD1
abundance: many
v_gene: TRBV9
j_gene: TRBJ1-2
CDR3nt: TGTGCCAGCAGCCCCAACAGGGGGAAGGGATATGGCTACACCTTC
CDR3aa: CASSPNRGKGYGYTF

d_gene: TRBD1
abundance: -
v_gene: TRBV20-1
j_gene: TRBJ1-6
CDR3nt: TGCAGTGCCCAGTCCGGGACAGGCAATTCACCCCTCCACTTT
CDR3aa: CSAQSGTGNSPLHF

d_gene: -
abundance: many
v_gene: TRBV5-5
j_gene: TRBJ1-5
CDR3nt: TGTGCCAGCAGCTTGGCCCGCGCGGGGGGGATCGAAAGTCAGCCCCAGCATTTT
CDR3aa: CASSLARAGGIESQPQHF

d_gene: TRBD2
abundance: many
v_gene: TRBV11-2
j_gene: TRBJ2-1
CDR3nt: TGTGCCAGCAGCCTCAGCGGGGGCCCCGCCTACAATGAGCAGTTCTTC
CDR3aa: CASSLSGGPAYNEQFF

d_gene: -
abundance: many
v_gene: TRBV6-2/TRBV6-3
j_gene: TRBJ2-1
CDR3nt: TGTGCCAGCAGTCCCGCCAAGAGTGAGCAGTTCTTC
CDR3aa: CASSPAKSEQFF

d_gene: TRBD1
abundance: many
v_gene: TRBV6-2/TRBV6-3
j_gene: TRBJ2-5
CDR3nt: TGTGCCAGCAGATTAACAGGGGGCGGGGAGACCCAGTACTTC
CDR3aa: CASRLTGGGETQYF

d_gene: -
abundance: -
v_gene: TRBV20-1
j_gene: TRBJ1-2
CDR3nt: TGCAGTGCGCCAGAGACTTCAGCTCAATATGGCTACACCTTC
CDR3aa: CSAPETSAQYGYTF

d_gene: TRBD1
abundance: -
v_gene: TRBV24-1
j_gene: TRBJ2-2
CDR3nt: TGTGCCACCAGTCCCCGGGACAGGGACGCCGGGGAGCTGTTTTTT
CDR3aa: CATSPRDRDAGELFF